The 23 T cell receptor beta chains below were found in one sample sequenced in a study of monozygotic twins with inflammatory bowel disease. With the 5' RACE reads reprocessed, TCRdb shows one record per CDR3 protein and no DNA. The ten top clones account for roughly 2%, within a sample of 310,000 or so distinct CDR3 sequences. The specimen sequenced was blood. The receptors here all came from a human donor with ulcerative colitis or Crohn's disease, or a healthy co-twin of an affected twin (not recorded which).

This chain joins TRBV20-1 and TRBJ2-7; TCRdb returns TRBD2, unconfirmable since there is no DNA. CDR3 length equals 15 residues. Germline CDR1 and CDR2: DFQATT and SNEGSKA (reference sequence). The CDR3 region is CSAGGRGRSSYEQYF.

This chain joins TRBV5-6 and TRBJ2-1; TCRdb's assignment of TRBD1 cannot be checked, as there is no DNA. CDR1 SGHDT and CDR2 YYEEEE come from the germline V gene. The CDR3 length is 14 residues. The CDR3: CASSLSSQGVEQFF.

The rearrangement joins TRBV10-3 to TRBJ2-7; TCRdb gives TRBD1 as the D gene, but with no DNA this cannot be confirmed. Germline CDR1 ENHRY, CDR2 SYGVKD. The CDR3 runs to 13 residues. CDR3 amino acids: CAISAGTGYEQYF.

The V gene is TRBV28, the J gene TRBJ1-1; TCRdb's D gene call, TRBD1, goes unchecked for lack of DNA. Germline V gene lookup returns CDR1 MDHEN and CDR2 SYDVKM. The CDR3 covers 12 residues. The CDR3 reads CAITGGITEAFF. The variable domain in full, with the rest retrieved from reference TRBV28 and TRBJ1-1, is DVKVTQSSRYLVKRTGEKVFLECVQDMDHENMFWYRQDPGLGLRLIYFSYDVKMKEKGDIPEGYSVSREKKERFSLILESASTNQTSMYLCAITGGITEAFFGQGTRLTVV.

The chain is built from TRBV28 and TRBJ2-5; with no DNA, the TCRdb D assignment of TRBD1 cannot be verified. In germline, CDR1 is MDHEN, CDR2 SYDVKM. CDR3 length: 12 residues. CDR3 protein: CASRPRDNSQYF.

V and J are TRBV4-3 and TRBJ2-3; the TCRdb call, TRBD1, lacks DNA for checking. The CDR3 has 15 residues. Germline V gene sequence: CDR1 LGHNA, CDR2 YSLEER. This CDR3 is CASSQTPRSFNTQYF.

The CDR3 loop reads CAGGLGTGELFF. The chain couples TRBV12-3 or TRBV12-4 to TRBJ2-2; TCRdb lists TRBD1, though no DNA is available to test this call. The CDR3 is made up of 12 amino acids.

This chain's CDR3 is CASSVRADNEQFF. The chain combines TRBV27 with TRBJ2-1. The CDR3 has 13 residues. Germline V gene sequence: CDR1 MNHEY, CDR2 SMNVEV (reference sequence).

The chain combines TRBV6-1 with TRBJ2-1. The CDR3 runs to 14 residues. In germline, CDR1 is MNHNS, CDR2 SASEGT. CDR3 in amino acids: CASSEYIANNEQFF.

The chain combines TRBV5-6 with TRBJ1-3. This CDR3 spans 15 amino acids. Germline V lookup: CDR1 SGHDT, CDR2 YYEEEE. This CDR3 reads CASSLVGTAGNTIYF.

V is TRBV7-3 and J is TRBJ2-1; TCRdb picks TRBD2, but there is no DNA to check that call. CDR1 and CDR2 (germline): SGHTA, FQGTGA. There are 14 residues in the CDR3. CDR3: CASSSARETVEQFF.

The chain uses TRBV20-1 and TRBJ2-7; the TCRdb call, TRBD2, lacks DNA for checking. CDR1 and CDR2 (germline): DFQATT, SNEGSKA (reference sequence). This CDR3 contains 14 residues. CDR3 amino acids: CSARPGIGEGEQYF.

The genes are TRBV12-3 or TRBV12-4 and TRBJ2-2. This CDR3 is 15 amino acids long. The chain's CDR3 is CASSSTEWGTGELFF.

V gene TRBV7-2 combines with J gene TRBJ2-6. Germline-derived CDR1 and CDR2 are SGHTA and FQGNSA. CDR3 size: 15 residues. This chain's CDR3 is CASSLARSGANVLTF.

CDR3 loop: CASSLATPDSPNNREQFF. This chain joins TRBV11-1 and TRBJ2-1; TCRdb proposes TRBD1, but this gene call is untestable without DNA. The CDR3 extends over 18 amino acids. Germline V CDR1 and CDR2: SGHAT, FQDESV (reference sequence).

The chain links TRBV6-4 to TRBJ1-2. The length of the CDR3 is 12 residues. CDR1 and CDR2 from the germline V gene are MRHNA and SNTAGT. The CDR3 loop reads CASSDIYGGYTF.

The chain employs TRBV4-3 and TRBJ2-7; with no DNA, the TCRdb D assignment of TRBD2 cannot be verified. Germline values: CDR1 LGHNA, CDR2 YSLEER. The CDR3 spans 14 residues. CDR3 region: CASSRNTEGPEQYF.

J is TRBJ2-7 and V is TRBV19; TCRdb's D gene call, TRBD1, goes unchecked for lack of DNA. Germline CDR1 LNHDA, CDR2 SQIVND (reference sequence). The CDR3 length is 15 residues. CDR3 sequence reads: CASSASTGAAYEQYF. Supplemented by reference TRBV19 and TRBJ2-7, the full variable domain reads DGGITQSPKYLFRKEGQNVTLSCEQNLNHDAMYWYRQDPGQGLRLIYYSQIVNDFQKGDIAEGYSVSREKKESFPLTVTSAQKNPTAFYLCASSASTGAAYEQYFGPGTRLTVT.

The rearrangement links TRBV10-3 to TRBJ2-1; as DNA is missing, the TRBD2 call by TCRdb cannot be tested. The CDR3 contains 15 residues. Germline V gene sequence: CDR1 ENHRY, CDR2 SYGVKD. CDR3 region: CAISESGLAGNQQFF.

The chain carries TRBV12-3 or TRBV12-4 and TRBJ2-2; TCRdb lists TRBD1, though no DNA is available to test this call. CDR3 length equals 15 residues. The CDR3 reads CASSWDRVVDGELFF.

The chain employs TRBV18 and TRBJ2-7; TCRdb's D call of TRBD1 is untestable without DNA. This CDR3 is 15 amino acids long. CDR1 and CDR2 (germline): KGHSH, LQKENI. The CDR3 loop is CASSPATGEAYEQYF.

The J gene is TRBJ2-3, the V gene TRBV28; absent DNA, TCRdb's TRBD1 call cannot be checked. There are 13 residues in the CDR3. CDR1 and CDR2 (germline): MDHEN, SYDVKM. CDR3 in amino acids: CASAYQGADTQYF.

The V and J genes are TRBV5-1 and TRBJ2-7; with no DNA, the TCRdb D assignment of TRBD1 cannot be verified. The CDR3 sequence is 15 residues long. The V gene's germline CDR1 is SGHRS and CDR2 YFSETQ. The CDR3: CASRLGWGSMDEQYF.